These 25 T cell receptor beta chains originate from one sample sequenced in a study of T-cell memory formation after mild COVID-19. One entry per CDR3 protein results from TCRdb running MiXCR on the 5' RACE reads. The sample lists approximately 240,000 distinct CDR3 sequences, about 17% seen once, with approximately 3.5% in the top ten. The specimen sequenced was PBMCs or a T cell subset sorted from them (not recorded which). The receptors derive from a man aged 18 to 29 who had mild COVID-19 (a few samples of this study predate the infection). Cell type and time point are not known.

The chain joins TRBV7-2 to TRBJ2-5, with 7 bases matching TRBD2. Germline lookup yields CDR1 SGHTA and CDR2 FQGNSA. This CDR3 is built from 13 residues. V shed 8 bases, J shed 3 bases, and the junction held 6 bases outside the gene matches. CDR3 loop: CASSRGIEETQYF. The CDR3 DNA sequence: TGTGCCAGCTCGCGGGGGATCGAAGAGACCCAGTACTTC.

This chain connects TRBV5-6 to TRBJ2-3; D might be TRBD1 (6 bases). CDR3 length: 15 residues. V was pared by 3 bases and J by 3 bases, with 14 bases between. Germline V gene lookup returns CDR1 SGHDT and CDR2 YYEEEE. The CDR3 coding sequence is TGTGCCAGCAGCTGGAGACAGGAGCCAACAGATACGCAGTATTTT. It is translated as CASSWRQEPTDTQYF.

This clonotype came up a few times. V gene TRBV20-1 combines with J gene TRBJ2-2; no clear D. V was pared by 1 base and J by 0 bases, with 12 bases between. CDR3 length: 16 residues. Germline CDR1 DFQATT, CDR2 SNEGSKA (reference sequence). The chain's CDR3 is CSARAPLPANTGELFF. The DNA of the CDR3 is TGCAGTGCTAGAGCTCCTCTCCCAGCGAACACCGGGGAGCTGTTTTTT.

This clonotype was seen only a few times. The CDR3 is CASRTTGTGLMAFF. The CDR3 bases are TGTGCCAGCAGAACAACCGGGACAGGCTTAATGGCTTTCTTT. The rearrangement links TRBV6-2 or TRBV6-3 to TRBJ1-1; 8 bases line up with TRBD1. Germline values: CDR1 MNHEY, CDR2 SVGEGT. The trim removed 6 bases at V and 11 bases at J, leaving 14 bases unmatched. This CDR3 contains 14 residues.

This chain links TRBV7-2 with TRBJ2-5, with a weak D call TRBD2 (6 bases). V gave up 3 bases and J gave up 7 bases, with 15 bases separating them. The CDR3 covers 14 residues. Looked up from germline, CDR1 is SGHTA and CDR2 is FQGNSA. The CDR3 nucleotides are TGTGCCAGCAGCTTGCGGGGACCCCCAGGGACCCAGTACTTC. Translation gives CASSLRGPPGTQYF.

This clonotype appeared many times. This rearrangement joins TRBV5-1 to TRBJ2-3, with D possibly TRBD2 on 6 matching bases. CDR1 is SGHRS, CDR2 YFSETQ, per germline. Trimming left V 1 base short and J 1 base short, with 10 bases between. The CDR3 has 15 residues. CDR3 nucleotide sequence: TGCGCCAGCAGCTTGTCATCTAGCGGCACAGATACGCAGTATTTT. Encoded protein: CASSLSSSGTDTQYF.

The rearrangement uses TRBV7-2 and TRBJ2-3; 8 positions match TRBD2. Germline CDR1 is SGHTA and CDR2 is FQGNSA. J gave up 1 base and V 5 bases, and 11 bases lay outside the gene matches. This CDR3 contains 17 residues. The CDR3 region is CASSPKTSAWGTDTQYF. CDR3 in DNA: TGTGCCAGCAGCCCGAAGACTAGCGCATGGGGCACAGATACGCAGTATTTT.

This clonotype occurred many times. Here the CDR3 reads CASSLGRGSYNEQFF. The CDR3 DNA reads TGTGCCAGCAGTTTGGGCAGGGGGTCTTACAATGAGCAGTTCTTC. The chain employs TRBV12-3 or TRBV12-4 and TRBJ2-1, with 7 nucleotides matching TRBD1. The CDR3 spans 15 residues. With V trimmed by 3 bases and J by 4 bases, 6 bases remained unmatched.

J is TRBJ2-1 and V is TRBV12-3 or TRBV12-4, with TRBD2 matching 7 bases. The ends lost 6 bases at V and 7 bases at J; junction bases unmatched: 9. CDR3 length: 14 amino acids. The CDR3: CASSRTRKGNEQFF. The CDR3 nucleotides read TGTGCCAGCAGCCGGACTAGAAAGGGAAATGAGCAGTTCTTC.

This clonotype was observed a handful of times. This chain links TRBV20-1 with TRBJ1-1; TRBD1 matches at 8 bases. The germline V gene has CDR1 DFQATT and CDR2 SNEGSKA (reference sequence). Unmatched junction bases numbered 3, after V lost 2 bases and J lost 4 bases. The CDR3 extends over 13 amino acids. The CDR3 DNA follows: TGCAGTGCTAGAAAAGGACAGGGCACTGAAGCTTTCTTT. As protein: CSARKGQGTEAFF.

The chain links TRBV20-1 to TRBJ2-7; 12 nucleotides line up with TRBD2. CDR1 and CDR2 (germline): DFQATT, SNEGSKA (reference sequence). The trim removed 1 base at V and 7 bases at J, leaving 2 bases unmatched. The CDR3 loop spans 13 amino acids. CDR3 region: CSARGTSGVEQYF. CDR3 bases: TGCAGTGCTAGAGGGACTAGCGGGGTTGAGCAGTACTTC.

This clonotype was observed a few times. The chain links TRBV10-3 to TRBJ2-3; 8 positions match TRBD2. Germline CDR1 reads ENHRY; CDR2 reads SYGVKD. The junction had 9 bases not matched to a gene; V was cut back by 11 bases and J by 2 bases. CDR3 size: 14 residues. This CDR3 is CAGSLADNTDTQYF. Here the CDR3 DNA reads TGTGCCGGGTCACTAGCGGATAACACAGATACGCAGTATTTT.

A few counts support this clonotype. V is TRBV25-1 and J is TRBJ2-7, with D maybe TRBD2 (5 bases). The ends were cut back, 0 bases at V and 0 bases at J, with 9 bases in the middle. There are 15 residues in the CDR3. The germline gives CDR1 MGHDK, CDR2 SYGVNS. The CDR3 reads CASSEYYRGSYEQYF. The CDR3 nucleotides are TGTGCCAGCAGTGAATATTACCGGGGCTCCTACGAGCAGTACTTC.

The V and J genes are TRBV15 and TRBJ2-3; D unclear. CDR3 length equals 12 residues. The V gene's germline CDR1 is LNHNV and CDR2 YYDKDF (reference sequence). V was trimmed by 0 bases and J by 11 bases, leaving 9 bases between them. The CDR3, as DNA: TGTGCCACCAGCAGAGACGCCTCCTGGCAGTATTTT. Translation gives CATSRDASWQYF.

This clonotype was counted only a few times. The CDR3: CASNPWGANSPLHF. For the CDR3, the DNA is TGTGCCAGCAACCCTTGGGGCGCAAATTCACCCCTCCACTTT. The V call is TRBV6-6, the J call TRBJ1-6, with TRBD1 as a possible D gene (5 bases). This CDR3 comprises 14 residues. The germline V and J ends were trimmed by 7 bases and 7 bases, with 14 bases remaining between them. Germline values: CDR1 MNHNY, CDR2 SVGAGI (reference sequence).

The V and J genes are TRBV7-2 and TRBJ2-7; D is unclear. Germline loops: CDR1 SGHTA, CDR2 FQGNSA. The ends were cut back, 4 bases at V and 2 bases at J, with 6 bases in the middle. The CDR3 runs to 12 residues. The CDR3 DNA reads as TGTGCCAGCAGCTCCGCAGCCTACGAGCAGTACTTC. Translation: CASSSAAYEQYF.

This clonotype turned up a few times. The chain couples TRBV10-2 to TRBJ1-2; D might be TRBD1 (5 bases). V was clipped by 6 bases and J by 0 bases, with 14 bases between them. Germline-derived CDR1 and CDR2 are WSHSY and SAAADI. This CDR3 spans 15 amino acids. This chain's CDR3 is CASRAGTGANYGYTF. The CDR3 DNA reads as TGCGCCAGCAGGGCCGGGACGGGAGCTAACTATGGCTACACCTTC.

This clonotype was seen a handful of times. The V and J genes are TRBV11-2 and TRBJ2-1, with TRBD1 identical over 7 bases. Germline assignment: CDR1 SGHAT and CDR2 FQNNGV. The CDR3 is made up of 14 amino acids. V trimming: 2 bases; J trimming: 6 bases; junction bases outside the gene matches: 4. The CDR3 loop is CASSLRTGINEQFF. Written as DNA, the CDR3 is TGTGCCAGCAGCTTACGGACAGGAATCAATGAGCAGTTCTTC.

There are a few counts of this clonotype. The chain couples TRBV29-1 to TRBJ1-2, with D possibly matching TRBD1 (5 bases). V lost 3 bases and J lost 7, with 15 bases in between. The CDR3 length is 13 residues. Germline V lookup: CDR1 SQVTM, CDR2 ANQGSEA. DNA for the CDR3: TGCAGCGTTGACCCCCTCGGGGGTTCTGGCTACACCTTC. Encoded protein: CSVDPLGGSGYTF.

This clonotype was seen a handful of times. V and J are TRBV7-6 and TRBJ1-4; 9 bases align to TRBD1. The CDR3 totals 15 residues. Unmatched junction bases numbered 8, after V lost 5 bases and J lost 7 bases. The germline CDR1 and CDR2 sequences are SGHVS and FNYEAQ. CDR3 sequence (DNA): TGTGCCAGCAGCCAAATAGTGGGACAGGGTGAAAAACTGTTTTTT. This sequence encodes CASSQIVGQGEKLFF.

This clonotype was counted between two and nine times. This chain uses TRBV7-9 with TRBJ1-5, with a tentative D call TRBD1 (5 bases). There are 14 residues in the CDR3. With 0 bases removed from V and 4 bases from J, the gap between germline ends came to 7 bases. Germline V gene sequence: CDR1 SEHNR, CDR2 FQNEAQ (reference sequence). Written as DNA, the CDR3 is TGTGCCAGCAGCTTAGCCTCAGGGAATCAGCCCCAGCATTTT. It specifies CASSLASGNQPQHF.

This chain joins TRBV5-8 and TRBJ1-1; 7 bases align to TRBD1. V shed 4 bases, J shed 4 bases, and the junction held 16 bases outside the gene matches. Germline CDR1 SGHTS, CDR2 YDEGEE. The CDR3 runs 17 residues. CDR3 DNA: TGTGCCAGCAGCGTCGGGACAGTCCTCCGGGGGGGCACTGAAGCTTTCTTT. Translation: CASSVGTVLRGGTEAFF.

This clonotype was seen a handful of times. This chain uses TRBV20-1 with TRBJ1-5, with TRBD1 identical over 10 bases. The CDR3 totals 15 residues. The V gene's germline CDR1 is DFQATT and CDR2 SNEGSKA (reference sequence). With 1 base clipped from V and 0 bases from J, the junction kept 0 bases outside the gene matches. The CDR3 sequence: CSARGDRGSNQPQHF. The CDR3 DNA reads TGCAGTGCTAGAGGGGACAGGGGTAGCAATCAGCCCCAGCATTTT.

This clonotype was detected only a few times. The V gene is TRBV29-1, the J gene TRBJ2-1, with D possibly TRBD1 on 6 matching bases. Germline lookup yields CDR1 SQVTM and CDR2 ANQGSEA. With 7 bases removed from V and 0 bases from J, the gap between germline ends came to 22 bases. This CDR3 region has 17 residues. The CDR3 region is CSGAGVMGPRSYNEQFF. The CDR3 DNA sequence: TGCAGCGGGGCAGGGGTGATGGGGCCCCGCTCCTACAATGAGCAGTTCTTC.

The rearrangement joins TRBV6-5 to TRBJ2-1, with D hard to call. CDR3 length: 12 residues. Trimming shortened V by 2 bases and J by 10 bases, and 9 bases separated the two germline ends. Germline V gives CDR1 MNHEY, CDR2 SVGAGI. In DNA form, the CDR3 reads TGTGCCAGCAGTTACGATGAGGTCGAGCAGTTCTTC. This codes for CASSYDEVEQFF.